This T cell receptor beta chain was obtained from a study of vaccination effects on CD4 cells after COVID-19. With 10 days of culture completed, CD4+ T cells were isolated. About this clone itself: What it binds is not known.

Sequenced by immunoSEQ multiplex PCR; TCRdb stores in-frame clones only, minus some. This sample has around 50,000 clones, with over 50% found just once. The CDR3 contains 17 residues. Germline V gene data show CDR1 as MNHEY and CDR2 as SVGEGT. Trimming removed 2 bases from V and 4 bases from J; junction bases left unmatched: 4. The origin of this receptor is a human donor who received a COVID-19 vaccine. The sequenced sample was CD4+ T cells from PBMCs cultured without peptide, obtained before COVID-19 vaccination. The chain carries TRBV6-2 or TRBV6-3 and TRBJ1-6; 11 nucleotides match TRBD1. The CDR3 nucleotides read TGTGCCAGCAGTTACCTCGGACAGGGGGCTTATAATTCACCCCTCCACTTT. Its translation: CASSYLGQGAYNSPLHF.